The rows below give T cell receptor beta chains drawn from one sample of a study of blood T cell repertoires in COVID-19. TCRdb's table, derived via immunoSEQ multiplex PCR, lists solely in-frame clones and lacks some. The sample has 18,000 or so clones, 89% seen once. Specimen: peripheral blood. The receptors were gathered from a man aged 60 to 75 with active COVID-19. The CDR3 runs from the conserved cysteine through the conserved F or W. Not all rows give a size; the values are once, few, many and, for expanded clones, a class.

V | size | CDR3
TRBV4-2 | . | CASSATSGSYEQYF
TRBV4-2 | . | CASSRRPTVGRVMNEQFF
TRBV28 | once | CASSSPRSYEQYF
TRBV7-6 | . | CASSLEAGGGSDTQYF
TRBV30 | few | CAWTRGSSTDTQYF
TRBV3-1/TRBV3-2 | . | CASSQLRDRGPEKLFF
TRBV19 | . | CASSGWDKLAKNIQYF
TRBV3-1/TRBV3-2 | . | CASSLTYPLHARNTIYF
TRBV5-1 | once | CASSLGPNSGNTIYF
TRBV13 | . | CASSLGTGWGTEAFF
TRBV6-2/TRBV6-3 | . | CASSLLAENQETQYF
TRBV3-1/TRBV3-2 | . | CASSSGGLAGQETQYF
TRBV9 | . | CASAREGQGSTEAFF
TRBV5-1 | . | CASSVSGRTYNEQFF
TRBV24-1 | . | CATSDPWTAKETQYF
TRBV28 | . | CASSLGQHTTDTQYF
TRBV7-2 | . | CASSQLPRPGNEKLFF
TRBV27 | . | CASSLSRGFTEAFF
TRBV4-3 | . | CASSQDSGQGIETQYF
TRBV19 | . | CASSSTGLRQPQHF
TRBV24-1 | few | CATSDFPRDTQYF
TRBV7-2 | . | CASSLKAGDNSPLHF
TRBV29-1 | once | CSSAGVGETQYF
TRBV11-3 | . | CASSPTPAAFLSGANVLTF
TRBV4-3 | . | CASSQGAPLYRNNEQFF
TRBV9 | . | CASSVEGHLTYNEQFF
TRBV12-3/TRBV12-4 | . | CASSLNSGYEQYF
TRBV27 | . | CATYSGRARGSTQYF
TRBV5-5 | . | CARPLVGGEETQYF
TRBV30 | . | CAWSREISGANVLTF
TRBV6-5 | . | CASSRQGTTYEQYF
TRBV11-3 | . | CASSQGFLEKLFF
TRBV30 | . | CAWQTGTENSPLHF
TRBV5-6 | . | CASSFQGARNIQYF
TRBV6-5 | . | CASSYFEETQYF
TRBV5-5 | . | CASRPRGASDAFF
TRBV3-1/TRBV3-2 | . | CASSQGGRAQF
TRBV5-6 | . | CASSLGRVGEAFF
TRBV6-2/TRBV6-3 | . | CASSSQLSGFFLTF
TRBV29-1 | . | CSVEDAGPGPSSYEQYF
TRBV11-3 | . | CASSLGGSTDTQYF
TRBV2 | . | CASSLQGQTQYF
TRBV3-1/TRBV3-2 | . | CASILAGQIEAFF
TRBV7-2 | . | CASSLPGLSPGETQYF
TRBV24-1 | . | CATSDWKRESRDTQYF
TRBV18 | . | CASSPFSADTDTQYF
TRBV27 | few | CASSLSGRPYYSNQPQHF